This T cell receptor (beta chain) was found in a study of long-term antiretroviral therapy in people with HIV. Whole-study results and caveats: Regardless of time point, clones expanded before ART dominated the repertoire.

Germline V CDR1 and CDR2: LNHNV, YYDKDF (reference sequence). This CDR3 is built from 16 residues. V was trimmed by 4 bases and J by 2 bases, leaving 18 bases between them. At survey level, the immunoSEQ assay was run in its v3.0 version. TCRdb's copy holds only in-frame clones and misses some; the assay was immunoSEQ multiplex PCR. Of 25,000 to 35,000 clones in the sample, around 72% were seen once. A remark on this clone: Its matching antigen is unknown.

This chain uses TRBV15 with TRBJ2-7; perhaps TRBD2 as D (7 bases). Sequenced material: unsorted PBMCs, taken 3.1 years after starting antiretroviral therapy. The receptor comes from a woman in her forties or fifties with HIV. In DNA form, the CDR3 reads TGTGCCACCAGCACCTGGGGGGGAAACAGGGCCTACGAGCAGTACTTC. This translates into CATSTWGGNRAYEQYF. Full variable domain (rest looked up from reference TRBV15 and TRBJ2-7): DAMVIQNPRYQVTQFGKPVTLSCSQTLNHNVMYWYQQKSSQAPKLLFHYYDKDFNNEADTPDNFQSRRPNTSFCFLDIRSPGLGDTAMYLCATSTWGGNRAYEQYFGPGTRLTVT.